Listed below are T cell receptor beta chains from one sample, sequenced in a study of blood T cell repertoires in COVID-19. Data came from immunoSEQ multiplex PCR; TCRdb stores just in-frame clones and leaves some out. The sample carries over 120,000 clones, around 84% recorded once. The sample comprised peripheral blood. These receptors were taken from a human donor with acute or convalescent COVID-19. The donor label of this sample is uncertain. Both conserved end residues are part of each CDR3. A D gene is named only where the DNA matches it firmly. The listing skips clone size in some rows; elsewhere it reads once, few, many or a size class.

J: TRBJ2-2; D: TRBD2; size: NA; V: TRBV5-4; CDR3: CASSSGLAVNTGELFF; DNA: TGTGCCAGCAGCTCGGGACTAGCGGTTAACACCGGGGAGCTGTTTTTT
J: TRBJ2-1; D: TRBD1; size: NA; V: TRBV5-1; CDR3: CASSLDRANEQFF; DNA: TGCGCCAGCAGCCTGGACAGGGCCAATGAGCAGTTCTTC
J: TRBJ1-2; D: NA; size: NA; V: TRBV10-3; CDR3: CAISDLGGGPNYGYTF; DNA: TGTGCCATCAGTGACCTGGGGGGGGGCCCTAACTATGGCTACACCTTC
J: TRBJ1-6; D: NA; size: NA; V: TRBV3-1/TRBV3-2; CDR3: CASSQDNPRNSPLHF; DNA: TGTGCCAGCAGCCAAGATAATCCGCGAAATTCACCCCTCCACTTT
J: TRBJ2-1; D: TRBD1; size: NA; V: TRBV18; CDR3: CASSLGQGLNEQFF; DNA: TGTGCCAGCTCACTAGGACAGGGCCTAAATGAGCAGTTCTTC
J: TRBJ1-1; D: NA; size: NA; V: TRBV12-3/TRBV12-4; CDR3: CASSPFRNTEAFF; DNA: TGTGCCAGCAGCCCTTTTCGGAACACTGAAGCTTTCTTT
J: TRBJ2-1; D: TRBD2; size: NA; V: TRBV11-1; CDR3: CASSLKLAGNNEQFF; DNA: TGTGCCAGCAGCTTAAAACTAGCGGGAAACAATGAGCAGTTCTTC
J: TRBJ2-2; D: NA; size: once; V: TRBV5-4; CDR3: CASSLGGSTVRGELFF; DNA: TGTGCCAGCAGCTTGGGAGGGTCGACGGTCCGCGGGGAGCTGTTTTTT
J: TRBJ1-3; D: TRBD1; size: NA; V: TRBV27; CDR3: CASSLTGGVGGNTIYF; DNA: TGTGCCAGCAGTCTTACAGGGGGCGTCGGTGGAAACACCATATATTTT
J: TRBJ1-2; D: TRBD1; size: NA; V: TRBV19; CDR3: CASSPPTGAGGYTF; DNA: TGTGCCAGTAGCCCACCTACAGGGGCCGGTGGCTACACCTTC
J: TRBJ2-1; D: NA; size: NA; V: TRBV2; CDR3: CASSEQALNNEQFF; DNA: TGTGCCAGCAGTGAACAGGCCTTAAACAATGAGCAGTTCTTC
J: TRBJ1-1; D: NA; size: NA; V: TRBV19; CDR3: CASSIGPGQNTEAFF; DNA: TGTGCCAGTAGTATAGGTCCAGGACAGAACACTGAAGCTTTCTTT
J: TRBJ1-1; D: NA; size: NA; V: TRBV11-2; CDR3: CASTPASLHAEAFF; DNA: TGTGCCAGCACTCCCGCAAGCCTGCACGCTGAAGCTTTCTTT
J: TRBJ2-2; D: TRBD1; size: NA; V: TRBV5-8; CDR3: CASERGTGIFSGELFF; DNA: TGTGCCAGCGAACGGGGGACAGGGATCTTCTCCGGGGAGCTGTTTTTT
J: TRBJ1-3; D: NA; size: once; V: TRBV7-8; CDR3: CASSLRQFSGNTIYF; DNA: TGTGCCAGCAGCTTACGTCAGTTCTCTGGAAACACCATATATTTT
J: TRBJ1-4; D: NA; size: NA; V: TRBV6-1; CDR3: CASSEASARQEGKLFF; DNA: TGTGCCAGCAGTGAAGCCTCAGCCCGCCAAGAGGGAAAACTGTTTTTT
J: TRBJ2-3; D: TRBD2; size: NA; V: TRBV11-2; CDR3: CASSREGLDTQYF; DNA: TGTGCCAGCAGCCGGGAGGGCCTGGATACGCAGTATTTT
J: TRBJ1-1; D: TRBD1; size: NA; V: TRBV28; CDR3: CASSFSVFGQGFRTEAFF; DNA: TGTGCCAGCAGTTTCTCCGTTTTTGGACAGGGGTTTCGTACTGAAGCTTTCTTT
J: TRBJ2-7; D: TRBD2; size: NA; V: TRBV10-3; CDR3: CAISERRGGPGEQYF; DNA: TGTGCCATCAGTGAGAGGCGCGGGGGGCCGGGGGAGCAGTACTTC
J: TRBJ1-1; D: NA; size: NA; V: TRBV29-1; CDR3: CSVPLRGNSEAFF; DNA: TGCAGCGTGCCCCTAAGGGGCAACAGTGAAGCTTTCTTT
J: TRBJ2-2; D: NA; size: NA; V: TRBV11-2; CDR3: CASSTPDQGGTGELFF; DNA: TGTGCCAGCAGCACCCCCGACCAGGGTGGAACCGGGGAGCTGTTTTTT
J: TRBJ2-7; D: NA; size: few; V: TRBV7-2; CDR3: CASGGASYEQYF; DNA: TGTGCCAGCGGCGGGGCCTCCTACGAGCAGTACTTC
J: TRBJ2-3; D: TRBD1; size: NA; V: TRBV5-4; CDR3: CASSLRDSRTDTQYF; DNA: TGTGCCAGCAGCTTGAGGGACAGTCGCACAGATACGCAGTATTTT
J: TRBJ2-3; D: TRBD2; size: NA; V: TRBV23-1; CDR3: CASSQYRRSGSVQYF; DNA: TGCGCCAGCAGTCAATACCGGCGGAGCGGGAGTGTGCAGTATTTT
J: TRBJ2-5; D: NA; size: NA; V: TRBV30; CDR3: CAWSYLVRQETQYF; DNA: TGTGCCTGGAGTTACTTGGTCCGACAAGAGACCCAGTACTTC
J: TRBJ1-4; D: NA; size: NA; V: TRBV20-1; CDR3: CSAGTNEKLFF; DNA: TGCAGTGCGGGGACAAACGAAAAACTGTTTTTT
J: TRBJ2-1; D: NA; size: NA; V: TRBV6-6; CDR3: CASSRGGTGIGGEQFF; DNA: TGTGCCAGCAGTCGGGGGGGGACAGGTATAGGAGGTGAGCAGTTCTTC
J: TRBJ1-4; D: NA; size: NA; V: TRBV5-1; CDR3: CASAAGGTGAEKLFF; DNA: TGCGCCAGCGCCGCCGGGGGGACGGGAGCTGAAAAACTGTTTTTT